The 20 T cell receptor beta chains in this list originate from one sample, sequenced in a study of PD-1 blockade in mismatch repair-deficient tumors (dated by TCRdb to about 2017). Library prep was done by the immunoSEQ multiplex PCR assay. As stored in TCRdb, this immuneACCESS dataset retains in-frame rearrangements with V and J assigned. A fraction of the clones does not appear; measured against another copy, unresolved V genes explain less than half of the discrepancy, and the remainder lacks a known reason. Within this sample are tens of thousands of clones, with around 73% of them counted one time only. The top ten hold around 3.2% of the sample. The starting material was peripheral blood, obtained 4 weeks after starting pembrolizumab. The origin of the receptors is an adult with mismatch repair-deficient cancer.

This chain links TRBV6-5 with TRBJ1-5; D ambiguous. Trimming left V 5 bases short and J 5 bases short, with 4 bases between. Germline assignment: CDR1 MNHEY and CDR2 SVGAGI. The CDR3 is made up of 11 amino acids. The CDR3 loop reads CASSGDQPQHF. CDR3 DNA: TGTGCCAGCAGTGGAGATCAGCCCCAGCATTTT.

The rearrangement links TRBV28 to TRBJ1-1; D not resolved. Trimming left V 3 bases short and J 1 base short, with 15 bases between. CDR3 length equals 16 residues. Germline V gene lookup returns CDR1 MDHEN and CDR2 SYDVKM. CDR3 region: CASSLRPPGRNTEAFF. The CDR3 DNA is TGTGCCAGCAGTTTGCGTCCTCCCGGGAGGAACACTGAAGCTTTCTTT.

The rearrangement uses TRBV18 and TRBJ2-5; D might be TRBD2 (6 bases). This CDR3 comprises 15 residues. V lost 5 bases to trimming and J lost 0 bases, with 13 bases between them. The germline gives CDR1 KGHSH, CDR2 LQKENI. Here the CDR3 DNA reads TGTGCCAGCTCAAGGGTCACGGGGGACCAAGAGACCCAGTACTTC. Translation: CASSRVTGDQETQYF.

V usage is TRBV6-6 and J usage is TRBJ2-7; D is uncertain. Germline V CDR1 and CDR2: MNHNY, SVGAGI (reference sequence). The CDR3 is 15 amino acids. V lost 2 bases, J lost 5 bases, and 16 bases lay in between. The CDR3 here is CASSYANSKGHEQYF. The CDR3 DNA reads TGTGCCAGCAGTTACGCGAACAGTAAGGGCCACGAGCAGTACTTC.

The V call is TRBV30, the J call TRBJ1-5, with TRBD1 matching over 8 bases. Germline V gene lookup returns CDR1 GTSNPN and CDR2 SVGIG (reference sequence). The junction had 0 bases not matched to a gene; V was cut back by 3 bases and J by 2 bases. This CDR3 is built from 13 residues. The CDR3 sequence is CAWRTGGNQPQHF. CDR3 nucleotide sequence: TGTGCCTGGAGGACAGGGGGCAATCAGCCCCAGCATTTT.

This rearrangement joins TRBV7-2 to TRBJ1-1; a weak D match, TRBD1 (5 bases). V was pared by 2 bases and J by 7 bases, with 11 bases between. From germline, CDR1 is SGHTA and CDR2 FQGNSA. The CDR3 has 13 amino acids. The CDR3 reads CASSLSGGDEAFF. In nucleotides, the CDR3 is TGTGCCAGCAGCTTAAGCGGGGGTGATGAAGCTTTCTTT.

The rearrangement uses TRBV29-1 and TRBJ2-1; D remains ambiguous. Per the germline V gene, CDR1 is SQVTM and CDR2 is ANQGSEA. The CDR3 runs 12 residues. V was shortened by 0 bases and J by 11 bases, with 11 bases between the two germline ends. The CDR3 DNA sequence: TGCAGCGTTGAAGAGCTCTCCAAGAAGCAGTTCTTC. Residues: CSVEELSKKQFF.

DNA of the CDR3: TGTGCCAGCAGCTTAGCGGGAGTACAAACCGGGGAGCTGTTTTTT. Translated, it gives CASSLAGVQTGELFF. The genes are TRBV7-2 and TRBJ2-2; a weak D match, TRBD2 (5 bases). The V gene's germline CDR1 is SGHTA and CDR2 FQGNSA. CDR3 length: 15 amino acids. V lost 0 bases, J lost 5 bases, and 10 bases lay in between.

The chain combines TRBV5-1 with TRBJ1-1; no definite D call. CDR3 length equals 12 residues. V lost 0 bases to trimming and J lost 8 bases, with 8 bases between them. Germline CDR1 is SGHRS and CDR2 is YFSETQ. The CDR3 DNA is TGCGCCAGCAGCTTGGATTCTCTCGAAGCTTTCTTT. It encodes CASSLDSLEAFF.

The rearrangement joins TRBV5-6 to TRBJ2-2; D may be TRBD1 or TRBD2 (5 bases each). The V end lost 6 bases, the J end lost 1 base, and 19 bases lay between the germline ends. From germline, CDR1 is SGHDT and CDR2 YYEEEE. The CDR3 length is 17 residues. CDR3 protein: CASMARGGPLNTGELFF. Written as DNA, the CDR3 is TGTGCCAGCATGGCGAGGGGCGGCCCACTGAACACCGGGGAGCTGTTTTTT.

V usage is TRBV19 and J usage is TRBJ1-3; weak D call: TRBD1 (6 bases). V was shortened by 4 bases and J by 2 bases, with 15 bases between the two germline ends. Germline CDR1 and CDR2: LNHDA and SQIVND (reference sequence). The CDR3 consists of 16 residues. In nucleotides, the CDR3 is TGTGCCAGTAGTACCTGGACAGCCCGGGCTGGAAACACCATATATTTT. It codes for CASSTWTARAGNTIYF.

This sequence joins TRBV18 and TRBJ2-1, with 8 bases aligning to TRBD1. CDR3 length: 14 residues. Trimming cost V 2 bases and J 8 bases; bases outside gene matches: 5. Looked up from germline, CDR1 is KGHSH and CDR2 is LQKENI. The CDR3: CASSPGTGGDEQFF. CDR3 coding DNA: TGTGCCAGCTCACCAGGGACAGGAGGGGATGAGCAGTTCTTC.

This clone was seen only once. The chain is built from TRBV5-6 and TRBJ1-2, with D perhaps matching TRBD1 (5 bases). Trimming left V 4 bases short and J 4 bases short, with 14 bases between. The CDR3 covers 14 residues. Germline V gene sequence: CDR1 SGHDT, CDR2 YYEEEE. CDR3 region: CASSLQTAIYGYTF. CDR3 sequence (DNA): TGTGCCAGCAGCCTCCAGACAGCTATCTATGGCTACACCTTC.

This clone was seen only once. This sequence joins TRBV19 and TRBJ2-7; 13 nucleotides match TRBD2. Trimming removed 5 bases from V and 6 bases from J; junction bases left unmatched: 13. The CDR3 runs to 17 residues. CDR1 is LNHDA, CDR2 SQIVND, per germline (reference sequence). CDR3 region: CASSGTGTSGAVLEQYF. The CDR3 nucleotides read TGTGCCAGTAGTGGGACCGGGACTAGCGGGGCCGTTCTCGAGCAGTACTTC.

The chain recombines TRBV7-6 with TRBJ1-2, with a tentative D call TRBD1 (6 bases). This CDR3 comprises 15 residues. The germline V gene has CDR1 SGHVS and CDR2 FNYEAQ. V was clipped by 5 bases and J by 0 bases, with 13 bases between them. The CDR3 nucleotides read TGTGCCAGCAGCGCCAGGACAGATGCTAACTATGGCTACACCTTC. The encoded protein is CASSARTDANYGYTF.

J is TRBJ1-4 and V is TRBV19; 9 bases line up with TRBD1. Per the germline V gene, CDR1 is LNHDA and CDR2 is SQIVND (reference sequence). The V gene end was trimmed by 7 bases and the J gene end by 8 bases; junction bases not matched to a gene: 8. There are 14 residues in the CDR3. The CDR3 spells CASNTGTGYEKLFF. In nucleotides, the CDR3 is TGTGCCAGTAATACCGGGACAGGGTACGAAAAACTGTTTTTT.

J is TRBJ1-2 and V is TRBV30, with 8 bases identical to TRBD1. V dropped 0 bases and J dropped 8; count of bases not matched to a gene: 5. CDR1 is GTSNPN, CDR2 SVGIG, per germline (reference sequence). This CDR3 spans 13 amino acids. CDR3 nucleotides: TGTGCCTGGAGTGTGACAGGGGACGGGGGCTACACCTTC. It yields the protein CAWSVTGDGGYTF.

The chain joins TRBV11-2 to TRBJ1-3; tentative D call: TRBD1 (5 bases). The ends were cut back, 2 bases at V and 0 bases at J, with 11 bases in the middle. Looked up from germline, CDR1 is SGHAT and CDR2 is FQNNGV. The CDR3 covers 16 residues. Written as DNA, the CDR3 is TGTGCCAGCAGCTTATCCCTCGGGGGCTCTGGAAACACCATATATTTT. This encodes CASSLSLGGSGNTIYF.

The CDR3 loop is CASRYRGAEQYF. The DNA of the CDR3 is TGTGCCAGCAGGTACAGGGGTGCCGAGCAGTACTTC. The genes are TRBV6-6 and TRBJ2-7; the match to TRBD1 covers 7 bases. The trim removed 6 bases at V and 6 bases at J, leaving 5 bases unmatched. Germline CDR1 and CDR2: MNHNY and SVGAGI (reference sequence). The CDR3 runs to 12 residues.

V and J are TRBV5-1 and TRBJ2-7; TRBD2 matches 8 bases. The junction had 3 bases not matched to a gene; V was cut back by 5 bases and J by 5 bases. This CDR3 region has 12 residues. Germline-derived CDR1 and CDR2 are SGHRS and YFSETQ. The CDR3: CASRRREDEQYF. The CDR3 nucleotides read TGCGCCAGCAGGAGGCGGGAGGACGAGCAGTACTTC.